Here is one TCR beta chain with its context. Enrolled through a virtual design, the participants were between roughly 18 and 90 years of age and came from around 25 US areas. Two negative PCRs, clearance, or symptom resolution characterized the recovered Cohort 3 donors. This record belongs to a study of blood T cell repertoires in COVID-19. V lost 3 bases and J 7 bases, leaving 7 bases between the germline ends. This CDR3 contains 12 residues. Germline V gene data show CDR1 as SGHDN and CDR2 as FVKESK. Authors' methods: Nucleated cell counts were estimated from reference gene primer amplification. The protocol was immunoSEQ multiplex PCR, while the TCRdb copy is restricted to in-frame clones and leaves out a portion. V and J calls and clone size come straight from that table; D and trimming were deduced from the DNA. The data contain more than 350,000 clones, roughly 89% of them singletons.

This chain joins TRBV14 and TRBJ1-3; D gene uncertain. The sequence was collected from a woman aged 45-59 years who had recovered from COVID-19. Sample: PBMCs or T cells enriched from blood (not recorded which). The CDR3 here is CASSQLSNTIYF. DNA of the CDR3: TGTGCCAGCAGCCAGCTAAGTAACACCATATATTTT. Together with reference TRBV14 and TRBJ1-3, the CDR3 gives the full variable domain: EAGVTQFPSHSVIEKGQTVTLRCDPISGHDNLYWYRRVMGKEIKFLLHFVKESKQDESGMPNNRFLAERTGGTYSTLKVQPAELEDSGVYFCASSQLSNTIYFGEGSWLTVV.